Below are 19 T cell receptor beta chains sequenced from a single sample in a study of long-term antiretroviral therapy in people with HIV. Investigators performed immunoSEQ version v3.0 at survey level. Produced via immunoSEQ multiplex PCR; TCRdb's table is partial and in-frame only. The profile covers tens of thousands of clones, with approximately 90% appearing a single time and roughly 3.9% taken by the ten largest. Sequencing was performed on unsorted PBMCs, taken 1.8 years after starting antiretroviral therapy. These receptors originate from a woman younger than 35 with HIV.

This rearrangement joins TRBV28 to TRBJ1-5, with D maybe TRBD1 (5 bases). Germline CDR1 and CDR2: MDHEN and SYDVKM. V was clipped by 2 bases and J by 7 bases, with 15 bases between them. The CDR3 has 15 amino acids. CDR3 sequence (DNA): TGTGCCAGCAGTTTAGGGCAGGGCCTAGGGCAGCCCCAGCATTTT. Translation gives CASSLGQGLGQPQHF.

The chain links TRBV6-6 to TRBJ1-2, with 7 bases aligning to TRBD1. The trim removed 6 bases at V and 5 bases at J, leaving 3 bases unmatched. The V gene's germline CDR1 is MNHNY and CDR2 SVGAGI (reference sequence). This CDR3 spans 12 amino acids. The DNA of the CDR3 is TGTGCCAGCAGCAACAGGGGATATGGCTACACCTTC. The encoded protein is CASSNRGYGYTF.

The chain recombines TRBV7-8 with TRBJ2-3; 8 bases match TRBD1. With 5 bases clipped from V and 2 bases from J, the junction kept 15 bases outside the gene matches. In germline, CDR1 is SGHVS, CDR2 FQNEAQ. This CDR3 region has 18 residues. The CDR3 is CASSPDRAQFSSTDTQYF. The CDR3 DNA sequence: TGTGCCAGCAGCCCGGACAGGGCACAGTTCTCCTCCACAGATACGCAGTATTTT.

Here the CDR3 reads CASSPPTGELFF. The CDR3 nucleotides are TGTGCCAGCTCACCACCGACCGGGGAGCTGTTTTTT. The chain couples TRBV18 to TRBJ2-2; D is uncertain. Germline values: CDR1 KGHSH, CDR2 LQKENI. With 0 bases removed from V and 5 bases from J, the gap between germline ends came to 1 base. The CDR3 consists of 12 residues.

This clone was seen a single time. CDR3 in amino acids: CASSRDRGADTQYF. DNA of the CDR3: TGTGCCAGCAGCCGGGACAGGGGTGCAGATACGCAGTATTTT. V and J are TRBV7-9 and TRBJ2-3, with TRBD1 identical over 10 bases. V lost 5 bases, J lost 4 bases, and 3 bases stayed unmatched. CDR3 size: 14 residues. CDR1 and CDR2 (germline): SEHNR, FQNEAQ (reference sequence).

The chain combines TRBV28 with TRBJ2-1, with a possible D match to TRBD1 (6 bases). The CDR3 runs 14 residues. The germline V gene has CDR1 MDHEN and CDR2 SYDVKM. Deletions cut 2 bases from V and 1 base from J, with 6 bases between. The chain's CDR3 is CASSLTGSYNEQFF. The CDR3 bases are TGTGCCAGCAGTTTAACAGGGTCCTACAATGAGCAGTTCTTC.

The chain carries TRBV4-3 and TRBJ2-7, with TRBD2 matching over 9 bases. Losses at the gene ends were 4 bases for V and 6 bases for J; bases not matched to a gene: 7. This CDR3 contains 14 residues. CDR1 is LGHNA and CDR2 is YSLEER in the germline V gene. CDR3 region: CASSRGAGGPEQYF. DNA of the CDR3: TGCGCCAGCAGCCGAGGGGCGGGAGGGCCCGAGCAGTACTTC.

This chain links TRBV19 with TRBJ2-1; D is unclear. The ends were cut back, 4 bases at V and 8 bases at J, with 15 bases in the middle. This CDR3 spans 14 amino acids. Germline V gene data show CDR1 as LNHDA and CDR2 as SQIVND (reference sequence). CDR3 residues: CASSRGQDLYEQFF. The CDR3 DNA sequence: TGTGCCAGTAGTAGAGGTCAAGATTTATATGAGCAGTTCTTC. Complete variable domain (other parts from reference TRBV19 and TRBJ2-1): DGGITQSPKYLFRKEGQNVTLSCEQNLNHDAMYWYRQDPGQGLRLIYYSQIVNDFQKGDIAEGYSVSREKKESFPLTVTSAQKNPTAFYLCASSRGQDLYEQFFGPGTRLTVL.

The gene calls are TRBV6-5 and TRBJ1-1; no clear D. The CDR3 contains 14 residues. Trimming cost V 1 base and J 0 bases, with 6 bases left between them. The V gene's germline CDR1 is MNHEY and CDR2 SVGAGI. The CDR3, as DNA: TGTGCCAGCAGTTACTACAACCTGAACACTGAAGCTTTCTTT. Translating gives CASSYYNLNTEAFF.

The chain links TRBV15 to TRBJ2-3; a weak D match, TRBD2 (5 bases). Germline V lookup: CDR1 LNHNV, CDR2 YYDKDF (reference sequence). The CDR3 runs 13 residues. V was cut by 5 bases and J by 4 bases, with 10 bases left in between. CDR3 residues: CATSADLADTQYF. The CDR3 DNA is TGTGCCACCAGCGCGGACTTGGCAGATACGCAGTATTTT. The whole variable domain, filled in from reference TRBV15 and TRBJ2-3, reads DAMVIQNPRYQVTQFGKPVTLSCSQTLNHNVMYWYQQKSSQAPKLLFHYYDKDFNNEADTPDNFQSRRPNTSFCFLDIRSPGLGDTAMYLCATSADLADTQYFGPGTRLTVL.

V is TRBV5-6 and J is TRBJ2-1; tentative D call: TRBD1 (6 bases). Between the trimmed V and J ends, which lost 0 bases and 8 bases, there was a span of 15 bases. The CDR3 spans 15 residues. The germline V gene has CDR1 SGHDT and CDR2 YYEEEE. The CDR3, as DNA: TGTGCCAGCAGCTTGGATCGGACAGCCTGGCATGAGCAGTTCTTC. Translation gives CASSLDRTAWHEQFF.

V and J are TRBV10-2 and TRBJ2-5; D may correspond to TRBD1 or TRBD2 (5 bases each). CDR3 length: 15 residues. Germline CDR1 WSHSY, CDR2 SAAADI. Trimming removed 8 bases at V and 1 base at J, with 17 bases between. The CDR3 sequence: CASRDHGLIQETQYF. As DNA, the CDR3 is TGCGCCAGCCGGGACCACGGGTTGATCCAAGAGACCCAGTACTTC.

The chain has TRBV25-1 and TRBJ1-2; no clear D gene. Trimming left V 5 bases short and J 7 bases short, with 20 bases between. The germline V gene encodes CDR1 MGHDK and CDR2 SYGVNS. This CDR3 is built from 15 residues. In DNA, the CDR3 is TGTGCCAGCAGTTCAAATTCCGGGATTCATTTTGGCTACACCTTC. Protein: CASSSNSGIHFGYTF.

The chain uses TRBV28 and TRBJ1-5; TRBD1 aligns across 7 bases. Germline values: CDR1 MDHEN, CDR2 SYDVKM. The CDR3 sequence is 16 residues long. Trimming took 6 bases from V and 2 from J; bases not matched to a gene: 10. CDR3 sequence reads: CASSYRGGLGNQPQHF. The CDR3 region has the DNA TGTGCCAGCAGCTACAGGGGAGGTCTAGGCAATCAGCCCCAGCATTTT.

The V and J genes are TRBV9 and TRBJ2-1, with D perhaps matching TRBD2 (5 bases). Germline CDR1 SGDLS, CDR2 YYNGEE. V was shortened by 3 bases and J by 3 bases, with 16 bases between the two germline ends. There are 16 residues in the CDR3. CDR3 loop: CASSAQRSLRYNEQFF. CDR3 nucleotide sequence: TGTGCCAGCAGCGCCCAGCGGAGCCTTCGCTACAATGAGCAGTTCTTC.

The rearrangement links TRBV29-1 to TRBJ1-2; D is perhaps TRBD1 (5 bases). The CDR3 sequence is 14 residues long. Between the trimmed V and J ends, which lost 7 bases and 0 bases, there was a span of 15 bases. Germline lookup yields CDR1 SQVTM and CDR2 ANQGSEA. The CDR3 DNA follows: TGCAGCGCCAGGGTGGAAAAAGCTAACTATGGCTACACCTTC. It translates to CSARVEKANYGYTF.

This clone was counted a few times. CDR3 protein: CASSLEGRGLEGYTF. Written as DNA, the CDR3 is TGCGCCAGCAGCTTGGAAGGTAGGGGACTGGAAGGCTACACCTTC. V usage is TRBV5-1 and J usage is TRBJ1-2, with a possible D match to TRBD1 (5 bases). From germline, CDR1 is SGHRS and CDR2 YFSETQ. The V end was cut by 0 bases, the J end by 8 bases, with 17 bases between. This CDR3 contains 15 residues.

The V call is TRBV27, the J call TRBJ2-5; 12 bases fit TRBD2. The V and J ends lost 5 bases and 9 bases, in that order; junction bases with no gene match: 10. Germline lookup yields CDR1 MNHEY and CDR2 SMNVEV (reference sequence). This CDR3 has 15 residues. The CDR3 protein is CASSPLAGGPNPQYF. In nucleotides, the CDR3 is TGTGCCAGCAGTCCCCTAGCGGGAGGGCCGAATCCCCAGTACTTC.

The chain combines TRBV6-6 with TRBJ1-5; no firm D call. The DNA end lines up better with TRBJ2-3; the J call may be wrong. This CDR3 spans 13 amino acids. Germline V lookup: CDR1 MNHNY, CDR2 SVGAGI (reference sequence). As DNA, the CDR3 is TGTGCCAGCAGCCTACGTAACAATCAGCCCCAGTATTTT. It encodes CASSLRNNQPQYF.